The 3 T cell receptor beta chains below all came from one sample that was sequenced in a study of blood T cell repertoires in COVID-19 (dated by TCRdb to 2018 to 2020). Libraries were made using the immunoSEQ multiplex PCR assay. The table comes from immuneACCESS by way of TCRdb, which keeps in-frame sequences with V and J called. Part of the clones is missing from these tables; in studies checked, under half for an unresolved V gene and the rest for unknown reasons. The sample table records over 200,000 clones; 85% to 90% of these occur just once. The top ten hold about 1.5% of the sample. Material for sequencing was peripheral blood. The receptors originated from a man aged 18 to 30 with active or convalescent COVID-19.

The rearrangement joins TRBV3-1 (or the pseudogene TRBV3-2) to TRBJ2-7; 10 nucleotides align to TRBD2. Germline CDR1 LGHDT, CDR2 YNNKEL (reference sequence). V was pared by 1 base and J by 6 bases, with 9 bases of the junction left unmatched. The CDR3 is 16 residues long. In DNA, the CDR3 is TGTGCCAGCAGCCAAGGTAGCGGGAGGTACGTCTCCGAGCAGTACTTC. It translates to CASSQGSGRYVSEQYF.

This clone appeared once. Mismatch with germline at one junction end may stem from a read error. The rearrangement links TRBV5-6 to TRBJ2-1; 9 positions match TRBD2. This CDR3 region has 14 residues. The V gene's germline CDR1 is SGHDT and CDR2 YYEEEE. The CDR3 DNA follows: TGTGCCAGCAGCGAGGGACTAGCATCCAATGAGCAGCTCTTC. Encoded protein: CASSEGLASNEQLF.

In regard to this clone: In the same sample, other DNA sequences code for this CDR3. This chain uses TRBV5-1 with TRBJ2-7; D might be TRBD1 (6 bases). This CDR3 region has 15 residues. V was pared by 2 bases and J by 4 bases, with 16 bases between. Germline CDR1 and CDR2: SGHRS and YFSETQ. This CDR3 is CASSFNVGQSYEQYF. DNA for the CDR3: TGCGCCAGCAGCTTCAACGTAGGACAGTCATACGAGCAGTACTTC.